Below are 7 T cell receptor beta chains sequenced from a single sample in a study of T cell repertoires in cytomegalovirus infection. TCRdb reprocessed the reads with MiXCR, giving one entry per CDR3 protein. The repertoire includes some 680,000 distinct CDR3 sequences, 35% of them detected once, and 2.8% sits in the top ten. Sequencing was done on a sample of PBMCs. The receptors stem from a human donor in good health (CMV status not recorded). Some clones in this sample may be carry-over from other donors' samples.

The gene calls are TRBV7-2 and TRBJ1-2, with D unresolved. Trimming removed 5 bases from V and 6 bases from J, with 16 bases in between. Germline V gives CDR1 SGHTA, CDR2 FQGNSA. The CDR3 has 14 amino acids. In DNA, the CDR3 is TGTGCCAGCAGCCCGGACGCCCAGGCCCATGGCTACACCTTC. Translation gives CASSPDAQAHGYTF.

The gene calls are TRBV27 and TRBJ2-2; D gene unclear. Per the germline V gene, CDR1 is MNHEY and CDR2 is SMNVEV (reference sequence). V lost 3 bases, J lost 0 bases, and 8 bases lay in between. The CDR3 is 15 residues long. This CDR3 reads CASSFKRSNTGELFF. CDR3 nucleotide sequence: TGTGCCAGCAGTTTTAAGCGTTCGAACACCGGGGAGCTGTTTTTT.

This clonotype was seen a few times. The chain joins TRBV28 to TRBJ1-4; TRBD1 might be the D (5 bases). V was pared by 4 bases and J by 5 bases, with 23 bases between. Per the germline V gene, CDR1 is MDHEN and CDR2 is SYDVKM. CDR3 length: 18 amino acids. The CDR3 region is CASSSPSKVGTDNEKLFF. As DNA, the CDR3 is TGTGCCAGCAGTTCCCCGAGCAAGGTTGGGACTGACAATGAAAAACTGTTTTTT.

This clonotype was recorded at least ten times. The rearrangement joins TRBV28 to TRBJ1-1; D is possibly TRBD1 (6 bases). From germline, CDR1 is MDHEN and CDR2 SYDVKM. Trimming took off 5 bases at V and 1 base at J, with 11 bases between the two ends. CDR3 length equals 14 residues. This CDR3 is CASSTGQPNTEAFF. DNA of the CDR3: TGTGCCAGCAGTACAGGACAGCCGAACACTGAAGCTTTCTTT.

The chain joins TRBV6-6 to TRBJ1-2; TRBD1 agrees at 8 bases. CDR3 length: 15 residues. CDR1 MNHNY and CDR2 SVGAGI come from the germline V gene (reference sequence). Germline trimming cut 4 bases from V and 4 bases from J; bases unmatched to any gene: 8. This chain's CDR3 is CASSLGIRGLYGYTF. CDR3 DNA: TGTGCCAGCAGTTTGGGGATCAGGGGGCTCTATGGCTACACCTTC.

This clonotype was seen a few times. The gene calls are TRBV5-4 and TRBJ2-5, with a weak D call TRBD2 (5 bases). Trimming cost V 5 bases and J 1 base, with 12 bases left between them. CDR1 and CDR2 (germline): SGHNT, YYREEE (reference sequence). CDR3 length: 14 amino acids. The CDR3 spells CASRSGKTQETQYF. CDR3 DNA sequence: TGTGCCAGCAGATCGGGGAAGACCCAAGAGACCCAGTACTTC. Together with reference TRBV5-4 and TRBJ2-5, the CDR3 gives the full variable domain: ETGVTQSPTHLIKTRGQQVTLRCSSQSGHNTVSWYQQALGQGPQFIFQYYREEENGRGNFPPRFSGLQFPNYSSELNVNALELDDSALYLCASRSGKTQETQYFGPGTRLLVL.

The chain couples TRBV11-2 to TRBJ2-7; no definite D call. This CDR3 comprises 16 residues. Per the germline V gene, CDR1 is SGHAT and CDR2 is FQNNGV. Trimming took off 0 bases at V and 0 bases at J, with 12 bases between the two ends. In DNA form, the CDR3 reads TGTGCCAGCAGCTTAGAGAGGAGTGCTCTCTCCTACGAGCAGTACTTC. This codes for CASSLERSALSYEQYF.